The next 12 T cell receptor beta chains were all read from a single sample in a study of T cells in Graves' hyperthyroidism and ophthalmopathy (dated by TCRdb to the late 2010s). Receptor libraries were prepared by multiplex PCR. The sample was run on an Illumina HiSeq 2000. Amplification of TCR beta CDR3 regions was carried out from RNA transcripts. For the first round of RT-PCR on the TCR CDR3, the HTBI primer set was used together with the Qiagen OneStep RT-PCR kit. TCRdb took the public reads, trimmed them with fastp at Q25, ran MiXCR for clone calling and kept in-frame beta chains. For every CDR3 protein sequence, its rows merge into one entry that carries the most common genes and DNA. The sample has over 300,000 distinct CDR3 sequences on record, approximately 15% of them singletons. Approximately 11% of the sample lies in the top ten. Sequences were obtained from blood. The receptor set was obtained from a woman in her sixties or seventies with Graves' hyperthyroidism.

This clonotype was recorded a few times. V is TRBV6-5 and J is TRBJ2-7; no definite D call. Per the germline V gene, CDR1 is MNHEY and CDR2 is SVGAGI. The V end was cut by 0 bases, the J end by 6 bases, with 9 bases between. The CDR3 spans 13 residues. CDR3 DNA sequence: TGTGCCAGCAGTTACTCGCCAGTTCCCGAGCAGTACTTC. It encodes CASSYSPVPEQYF.

This clonotype was observed a few times. The gene calls are TRBV20-1 and TRBJ2-5; D ambiguous. CDR1 DFQATT and CDR2 SNEGSKA come from the germline V gene (reference sequence). V lost 5 bases to trimming and J lost 2 bases, with 12 bases between them. CDR3 length: 13 amino acids. The CDR3 loop reads CSAFTSAQETQYF. In DNA, the CDR3 is TGCAGTGCTTTCACCTCGGCTCAAGAGACCCAGTACTTC.

V usage is TRBV6-5 and J usage is TRBJ1-4, with D maybe TRBD1 (5 bases). The CDR3 contains 13 residues. The V end was cut by 4 bases, the J end by 5 bases, with 8 bases between. Germline V CDR1 and CDR2: MNHEY, SVGAGI. The CDR3 bases are TGTGCCAGCAGTTGGGACGGGAATGAAAAACTGTTTTTT. Translation gives CASSWDGNEKLFF.

This clonotype was counted ten times or more. V gene TRBV7-2 combines with J gene TRBJ1-1; D unresolved. V lost 2 bases, J lost 1 base, and 5 bases lay in between. The CDR3 consists of 13 residues. Germline CDR1 SGHTA, CDR2 FQGNSA. The CDR3 spells CASSLRKNTEAFF. For the CDR3, the DNA is TGTGCCAGCAGCTTACGGAAGAACACTGAAGCTTTCTTT.

About this clonotype: Just one base apart from a much larger clone, this may be a read error. V is TRBV12-3 or TRBV12-4 and J is TRBJ2-7, with 10 bases matching TRBD2. Unmatched junction bases numbered 12, after V lost 3 bases and J lost 7 bases. CDR3 length equals 16 residues. CDR3 region: CASSLEAGGSDNEQYF. The CDR3 DNA sequence: TGTGCCAGCAGTTTGGAAGCGGGAGGGTCAGACAATGAGCAGTACTTC.

This clonotype occurred many times. This rearrangement joins TRBV3-1 to TRBJ2-7; D ambiguous. From germline, CDR1 is LGHDT and CDR2 YNNKEL (reference sequence). V was pared by 2 bases and J by 0 bases, with 14 bases between. The CDR3 extends over 16 amino acids. The CDR3 DNA reads TGTGCCAGCAGCCAACATGGCGGCCCTAGCTCCTACGAGCAGTACTTC. It is translated as CASSQHGGPSSYEQYF.

The rearrangement joins TRBV19 to TRBJ2-5; 10 positions match TRBD1. The germline V gene encodes CDR1 LNHDA and CDR2 SQIVND (reference sequence). Losses at the gene ends were 5 bases for V and 4 bases for J; bases not matched to a gene: 13. This CDR3 is 17 amino acids long. CDR3 sequence (DNA): TGTGCCAGTAGTTCACACACGGGACAGGGGAGGGGAGAGACCCAGTACTTC. This translates into CASSSHTGQGRGETQYF.

The sample holds many counts of this clonotype. V is TRBV19 and J is TRBJ2-7, with 10 bases fitting TRBD2. J gave up 4 bases and V 10 bases, and 13 bases lay outside the gene matches. This CDR3 is 15 amino acids long. Germline V CDR1 and CDR2: LNHDA, SQIVND (reference sequence). The CDR3 DNA follows: TGTGCCACAAACCGGGCTAGCGGGAGTAGGTACGAGCAGTACTTC. Translating gives CATNRASGSRYEQYF.

At least ten counts were recorded for this clonotype. V and J are TRBV7-9 and TRBJ1-1; D ambiguous. V lost 3 bases and J 2 bases, leaving 13 bases between the germline ends. The germline V gene has CDR1 SEHNR and CDR2 FQNEAQ (reference sequence). CDR3 length: 15 residues. The CDR3 spells CASSFYPDPNTEAFF. As DNA, the CDR3 is TGTGCCAGCAGCTTTTATCCAGATCCAAACACTGAAGCTTTCTTT.

This clonotype was seen a handful of times. The V and J genes are TRBV6-1 and TRBJ2-1; 14 bases match TRBD2. This CDR3 comprises 20 residues. Losses at the gene ends were 6 bases for V and 6 bases for J; bases not matched to a gene: 19. Germline-derived CDR1 and CDR2 are MNHNS and SASEGT. The CDR3 region has the DNA TGTGCCAGCAGGAAGTTCACCGGGACTAGCGGGAGAAGGCTCGGCAATGAGCAGTTCTTC. It encodes CASRKFTGTSGRRLGNEQFF.

Worth noting for this clonotype: This could be a read error, since a much larger clone is one nucleotide away. The chain links TRBV7-9 to TRBJ2-1; weak D call: TRBD1 (6 bases). This CDR3 is 15 amino acids long. Germline V gene data show CDR1 as SEHNR and CDR2 as FQNEAQ (reference sequence). In DNA, the CDR3 is TGTGCCAGCCGCCCCCTCCAGGGGTGGTACAATGAGCAGTCCTTC. Its translation is CASRPLQGWYNEQSF. Together with reference TRBV7-9 and TRBJ2-1, the CDR3 gives the full variable domain: DTGVSQNPRHKITKRGQNVTFRCDPISEHNRLYWYRQTLGQGPEFLTYFQNEAQLEKSRLLSDRFSAERPKGSFSTLEIQRTEQGDSAMYLCASRPLQGWYNEQSFGPGTRLTVL.

The J gene is TRBJ2-1, the V gene TRBV2, with 13 bases identical to TRBD2. This CDR3 comprises 16 residues. Germline lookup yields CDR1 SNHLY and CDR2 FYNNEI. Trimming removed 3 bases from V and 8 bases from J; junction bases left unmatched: 7. CDR3 bases: TGTGCCAGCAGTGAGGGACTAGCGGGAAAGTCGGATGAGCAGTTCTTC. It translates to CASSEGLAGKSDEQFF.